A selection of T cell receptor beta chains follows, all from one sample in a study of post-analysis software for immune sequencing data. MiXCR was run by TCRdb on the PCR reads, yielding one entry per CDR3 protein. The sample lists 450,000 to 700,000 distinct CDR3 sequences; roughly 47% were seen once. Sequences were obtained from blood. All receptors derive from a girl under 18 with multiple sclerosis. Each CDR3 is given with its conserved first and last residue. The order of the fields is D gene, clone size, V gene, J gene, CDR3 DNA, CDR3 protein. D genes are given only for firm matches. Only some rows state a clone size, as once, few, many or a class for expanded clones.

.,.,TRBV7-3,TRBJ2-1,TGTGCCAGCAGCTTAAGTGTGACGGACAATGAGCAGTTCTTC,CASSLSVTDNEQFF
TRBD1,few,TRBV7-6,TRBJ2-1,TGTGCCAGCCGCAGGGGGACAGGGGGCAATGAGCAGTTCTTC,CASRRGTGGNEQFF
.,.,TRBV5-1,TRBJ2-1,TGCGCCAGCAGCTTGGTCAGGGGCCCGAATGAGCAGTTCTTC,CASSLVRGPNEQFF
.,few,TRBV7-9,TRBJ2-7,TGTGCCAGCAGCTCGCCCCCAGCCACAACCTCCTACGAGCAGTACTTC,CASSSPPATTSYEQYF
TRBD1,few,TRBV3-1,TRBJ2-7,TGTGCCAGCAGCCCTACCCCGGGGACAGTTTCCTACGAGCAGTACTTC,CASSPTPGTVSYEQYF
.,.,TRBV6-1,TRBJ2-7,TGTGCCAGCAGTGTTGAGGACACTACCTACGAGCAGTACTTC,CASSVEDTTYEQYF
.,few,TRBV6-6,TRBJ2-5,TGTGCCAGCAGTTCCAACGACAGGAGAGAGACCCAGTACTTC,CASSSNDRRETQYF
.,.,TRBV27,TRBJ2-7,TGTGCCAGCAGCACTCCAGGACAACTAATAATGGGGGAGCAGTACTTC,CASSTPGQLIMGEQYF
TRBD1,.,TRBV7-2,TRBJ2-7,TGTGCCAGCAGCCCTAGGGACAGCAACTACGAGCAGTACTTC,CASSPRDSNYEQYF
TRBD2,few,TRBV5-1,TRBJ2-1,TGCGCCAGCAGCTCGGCGGGGTTAGCGGGAGCAGATGAGCAGTTCTTC,CASSSAGLAGADEQFF
.,.,TRBV5-5,TRBJ2-5,TGTGCCAGCAGCGGCGGCACTTCGGGATTCGCTGGGGAGACCCAGTACTTC,CASSGGTSGFAGETQYF
TRBD2,.,TRBV4-2,TRBJ2-4,TGTGCCAGCAGCCAAGTGCAGCGGGAGAAAAACATTCAGTACTTC,CASSQVQREKNIQYF
.,many,TRBV12-3/TRBV12-4,TRBJ2-1,TGTGCCAGCAGCTTGGGGGGCTCCTACAATGAGCAGTTCTTC,CASSLGGSYNEQFF
TRBD2,.,TRBV13,TRBJ2-1,TGTGCCAGCAGCTTATCAGCGGGGGTTGGGGAGACCCAGTTCTTC,CASSLSAGVGETQFF
.,.,TRBV4-1,TRBJ1-2,TGCGCCAGCAGCCAAGTCTTCCGGGACATCAAAACCTACACCTTC,CASSQVFRDIKTYTF
TRBD1,few,TRBV12-3/TRBV12-4,TRBJ2-5,TGTGCCAGCAGGCCAGACAGGGGACGGGAGCAGTACTTC,CASRPDRGREQYF
.,.,TRBV5-1,TRBJ2-5,TGCGCCAGCAGCTTCCCCAACCGGGGAGCCCAAGAGACCCAGTACTTC,CASSFPNRGAQETQYF
.,few,TRBV12-3/TRBV12-4,TRBJ2-7,TGTGCCAGCAGTGGTCCAGGTCGTTCTCTTTATGAGCAGTACTTC,CASSGPGRSLYEQYF